A selection of T cell receptor beta chains follows, all from one sample in a study of neurological immune-mediated disorders. TCRdb re-called the 5' RACE reads with MiXCR, one entry per CDR3 protein. This table holds some 50,000 distinct CDR3 sequences, around 17% found once. Sequenced input: PBMCs. Receptors originate from a man aged 60 to 69 in good health. The CDR3 runs from the conserved cysteine through the conserved F or W. The order of the fields is V gene, J gene, clone size, D gene, CDR3 DNA, CDR3 protein. A D gene is named only where the DNA matches it firmly. Clone size is not always given. Where it is, it says once, few, many or a class for expanded clones.

>TRBV5-1|TRBJ1-3|many|NA
TGCGCCAGCAGCACCGGGGACCCTGGAAACACCATATATTTT
CASSTGDPGNTIYF
>TRBV18|TRBJ2-2|NA|NA
TGTGCCAACTCACAGAGATTGACCGGAACCGGGGAGCTGTTTTTT
CANSQRLTGTGELFF
>TRBV6-2/TRBV6-3|TRBJ1-5|many|TRBD1
TGTGCCACCCGGGACAGGGGGGGCCGCAATCAGCCCCAGCATTTT
CATRDRGGRNQPQHF
>TRBV20-1|TRBJ1-5|many|NA
TGCAGTGCTAGCCCGATCGGGGAGGATCAGCCCCAGCATTTT
CSASPIGEDQPQHF
>TRBV10-3|TRBJ2-7|NA|NA
TGTGCCATCAGTGGGTCGAGGAGCAGCGCCTACGAGCAGTACTTC
CAISGSRSSAYEQYF
>TRBV11-2|TRBJ2-3|many|TRBD2
TGTGCCAGCAGCCCAGGACTAGCGGAGTTCACAGATACGCAGTATTTT
CASSPGLAEFTDTQYF
>TRBV5-1|TRBJ1-6|many|NA
TGCGCCAGCAGCCCGGCTGGGGAAGATTCACCCCTCCACTTT
CASSPAGEDSPLHF
>TRBV5-1|TRBJ1-6|many|NA
TGCGCCAGCAGCCTGGACCGGGCCTATAATTCACCCCTCCACTTT
CASSLDRAYNSPLHF
>TRBV29-1|TRBJ2-7|many|NA
TGCAGCGTTGTGGAGACTACCTCCTACGAGCAGTACTTC
CSVVETTSYEQYF
>TRBV7-2|TRBJ2-5|many|NA
TGTGCCAGCAGCTTAACTCCAGGGAGACAAGAGACCCAGTACTTC
CASSLTPGRQETQYF
>TRBV7-2|TRBJ2-5|NA|TRBD1
TGTGCCAGCAGCCCTCAACTCAGGGGGCGCGTGGAGACCCATTACTTC
CASSPQLRGRVETHYF
>TRBV24-1|TRBJ1-1|NA|TRBD1
TGTGCCACCAGTGATTACGTGGACAGGGGAAGTACTGAAGCTTTCTTT
CATSDYVDRGSTEAFF
>TRBV7-9|TRBJ2-7|NA|TRBD2
TGTGCCAGCAGCTCAAGAGGACTAGCGGGCTCCGCTAGGGAGCAGTACTTC
CASSSRGLAGSAREQYF
>TRBV29-1|TRBJ2-5|many|NA
TGCAGCGTTCGGACTGCACTCAACCAAGAGACCCAGTACTTC
CSVRTALNQETQYF
>TRBV5-6|TRBJ2-5|many|NA
TGTGCCAGCAGCTTGGTCAGGGAAGAGACCCAGTACTTC
CASSLVREETQYF
>TRBV7-8|TRBJ1-1|NA|NA
TGTGCCAGCAGCTTAAGGCCCGGGACCAACACTGAAGCTTTCTTT
CASSLRPGTNTEAFF
>TRBV6-2/TRBV6-3|TRBJ2-1|NA|TRBD2
TGTGCCAGCAGTTCCGCCCTTAGCGGGACTTCCAATGAGCAGTTCTTC
CASSSALSGTSNEQFF
>TRBV29-1|TRBJ1-1|many|NA
TGCAGCGTTGAGGACAGCCCGTATACTGAAGCTTTCTTT
CSVEDSPYTEAFF
>TRBV29-1|TRBJ1-2|many|NA
TGCAGCGTTGAAGAGTTCTATGGCTACACCTTC
CSVEEFYGYTF
>TRBV29-1|TRBJ1-1|many|NA
TGCAGCGTTGTTTGGGATTTGAACACTGAAGCTTTCTTT
CSVVWDLNTEAFF